A selection of T cell receptor beta chains follows, all from one sample in a study of cytomegalovirus exposure and HLA in healthy donors. This table comes from immunoSEQ multiplex PCR, and its TCRdb copy is limited to in-frame clones, with some not included. Of roughly 180,000 clones listed, approximately 86% were seen once; the top ten hold about 1.6%. The sample was PBMCs. The receptors shown here come from a male donor in good health and CMV-seronegative. Both conserved end residues are part of each CDR3. Fields, in order: clone size, J gene, D gene, V gene, CDR3 protein, CDR3 DNA. D genes are given only for firm matches. Clone sizes are given selectively: once, few, many, or a class where the clone is expanded.

once	TRBJ2-7	TRBD1	TRBV10-3	CAITGQGVREQYF	TGTGCCATCACGGGACAGGGTGTTCGGGAGCAGTACTTC
.	TRBJ2-7	.	TRBV10-1	CASSDYGTPYEQYF	TGCGCCAGCAGTGACTACGGGACACCCTACGAGCAGTACTTC
.	TRBJ2-7	.	TRBV28	CASSWEAGPYEQYF	TGTGCCAGCAGTTGGGAAGCAGGGCCATACGAGCAGTACTTC
.	TRBJ2-7	.	TRBV6-1	CASNEGSGRYEQYF	TGTGCCAGCAACGAAGGATCCGGGAGATACGAGCAGTACTTC
.	TRBJ1-3	.	TRBV5-6	CASSQGPGNTIYF	TGTGCCAGCAGCCAGGGGCCTGGAAACACCATATATTTT
.	TRBJ1-4	.	TRBV6-6	CATSSLTNEKLFF	TGTGCCACCAGCAGTTTAACTAATGAAAAACTGTTTTTT
.	TRBJ1-2	.	TRBV19	CATNGQFYGYTF	TGTGCCACTAACGGACAGTTCTATGGCTACACCTTC
.	TRBJ2-7	.	TRBV9	CASLPLRDEQYF	TGTGCCAGCTTACCCCTCAGGGACGAGCAGTACTTC
once	TRBJ2-7	TRBD1	TRBV28	CASSFVGTTGTGHYEQYF	TGTGCCAGCAGTTTTGTCGGGACGACCGGGACAGGGCACTACGAGCAGTACTTC
.	TRBJ1-5	.	TRBV7-3	CASSLMSGQPQHF	TGTGCCAGCAGCTTAATGTCTGGCCAGCCCCAGCATTTT
.	TRBJ2-7	TRBD2	TRBV11-3	CASSFSASGSYEQYF	TGTGCCAGCAGCTTTTCGGCTAGCGGGTCCTACGAGCAGTACTTC
.	TRBJ1-5	.	TRBV27	CASSLLGWKRGVGNQPQHF	TGTGCCAGCAGTTTACTGGGTTGGAAAAGGGGCGTCGGCAATCAGCCCCAGCATTTT
.	TRBJ2-3	TRBD2	TRBV10-3	CAISYTSGFTDTQYF	TGTGCCATCAGCTACACTAGCGGCTTCACAGATACGCAGTATTTT
.	TRBJ2-7	.	TRBV4-2	CASSQDLGGGAYEQYF	TGTGCCAGCAGCCAAGATTTAGGAGGGGGGGCCTACGAGCAGTACTTC
.	TRBJ1-1	.	TRBV14	CASSQVGGPNPITEAFF	TGTGCCAGCAGCCAAGTGGGGGGGCCCAACCCTATCACTGAAGCTTTCTTT
.	TRBJ2-7	.	TRBV5-4	CASSLSWGEAHEQYF	TGTGCCAGCAGCTTGTCATGGGGGGAGGCCCACGAGCAGTACTTC
once	TRBJ2-7	TRBD1	TRBV6-1	CASTPGQGYYEQYF	TGTGCCAGCACCCCGGGACAGGGCTATTACGAGCAGTACTTC
few	TRBJ2-3	TRBD2	TRBV5-1	CASSPRLAGGTDTQYF	TGCGCCAGCAGCCCGCGACTAGCGGGAGGCACAGATACGCAGTATTTT
.	TRBJ1-5	.	TRBV4-2	CASSLLTGQGIGQPQHF	TGTGCCAGCAGCCTCTTAACGGGGCAGGGGATCGGTCAGCCCCAGCATTTT
.	TRBJ2-7	TRBD2	TRBV7-3	CASSLRRGTSGSPYEQYF	TGTGCCAGCAGCTTACGTAGAGGGACTAGCGGGAGTCCCTACGAGCAGTACTTC
.	TRBJ1-5	.	TRBV6-6	CASSYSDRLNQPQHF	TGTGCCAGCAGTTACTCTGACAGGCTGAATCAGCCCCAGCATTTT
.	TRBJ2-1	TRBD1	TRBV5-4	CASSPGQGVEQFF	TGTGCCAGCAGCCCGGGACAGGGAGTTGAGCAGTTCTTC
.	TRBJ1-1	TRBD1	TRBV14	CASSQGQGLNTEAFF	TGTGCCAGCAGCCAGGGACAGGGACTGAACACTGAAGCTTTCTTT
.	TRBJ2-7	TRBD2	TRBV28	CASSRPLDLGLAGYEQYF	TGTGCCAGCAGTCGACCCTTAGACTTGGGACTAGCGGGGTACGAGCAGTACTTC
.	TRBJ2-1	TRBD2	TRBV5-1	CASSLRGLAVDNEQFF	TGCGCCAGCAGTCTACGAGGACTAGCGGTTGACAATGAGCAGTTCTTC
.	TRBJ2-7	TRBD2	TRBV29-1	CSVGEGIGEQYF	TGCAGCGTCGGGGAGGGGATCGGCGAGCAGTACTTC
.	TRBJ1-2	.	TRBV6-5	CASSYSSGGGGYTF	TGTGCCAGCAGTTACTCGTCCGGGGGAGGAGGCTACACCTTC
.	TRBJ2-3	.	TRBV10-3	CAITGHAEADTQYF	TGTGCCATCACGGGACACGCGGAGGCAGATACGCAGTATTTT
.	TRBJ2-5	TRBD1	TRBV6-5	CASSYSLDRGLGTQYF	TGTGCCAGCAGTTACTCCTTGGACAGGGGCCTTGGGACCCAGTACTTC
.	TRBJ2-3	TRBD2	TRBV25-1	CASSEIAGGTTDTQYF	TGTGCCAGCAGTGAAATAGCGGGGGGGACCACAGATACGCAGTATTTT
.	TRBJ2-2	TRBD2	TRBV14	CASSQDRAGLKNTGELFF	TGTGCCAGCAGCCAAGATCGGGCGGGACTAAAGAACACCGGGGAGCTGTTTTTT
few	TRBJ1-2	.	TRBV6-5	CASSLIDYGYTF	TGTGCCAGCAGTCTTATTGACTATGGCTACACCTTC
.	TRBJ1-1	.	TRBV7-9	CASSFQGVGTEAFF	TGTGCCAGCAGCTTCCAGGGTGTGGGCACTGAAGCTTTCTTT
.	TRBJ2-3	.	TRBV19	CASSRGTPGTDTQYF	TGTGCCAGTAGTAGGGGGACTCCGGGCACAGATACGCAGTATTTT
.	TRBJ1-2	.	TRBV6-1	CASSEGALGGYTF	TGTGCCAGCAGTGAAGGGGCTCTGGGTGGCTACACCTTC
few	TRBJ2-7	TRBD2	TRBV4-3	CASSKQEGLAGSYEQYF	TGCGCCAGCAGCAAGCAGGAAGGACTAGCGGGGTCCTACGAGCAGTACTTC